The rows below give T cell receptor beta chains drawn from one sample of a study of blood T cell repertoires in COVID-19. The protocol was immunoSEQ multiplex PCR, while the TCRdb copy is restricted to in-frame clones and leaves out a portion. Of 150,000 to 200,000 clones listed, about 80% are singletons. Sequencing was performed on peripheral blood. The receptor set was obtained from a man aged 55 to 70 with acute or convalescent COVID-19. Each CDR3 is given with its conserved first and last residue.

V gene,J gene,CDR3 protein
TRBV2,TRBJ2-1,CASRETSDSYNEQFF
TRBV11-2,TRBJ1-1,CASSPGQGVGNTEAFF
TRBV19,TRBJ2-3,CASSGRRLAGPIPFTDTQYF
TRBV6-2/TRBV6-3,TRBJ2-6,CASSYGRYQGTSGANVLTF
TRBV25-1,TRBJ2-3,CASSEWGLAGVPDTQYF
TRBV6-5,TRBJ2-7,CASKRDATPSYEQYF
TRBV2,TRBJ2-5,CASRTGATQETQYF
TRBV24-1,TRBJ2-3,CATSDLSGRASWSADTQYF
TRBV3-1/TRBV3-2,TRBJ2-5,CASSRRQQETQYF
TRBV18,TRBJ1-5,CASSSGQGNQPQHF
TRBV6-6,TRBJ1-3,CASSEDRRLNTIYF
TRBV15,TRBJ2-1,CATSGGDFRNEQFF
TRBV5-1,TRBJ2-7,CASSTRDNSYEQYF
TRBV7-2,TRBJ2-2,CASSAGPNTGELFF
TRBV24-1,TRBJ2-1,CATDAGRGADTYNEQFF
TRBV5-1,TRBJ2-3,CASSLDGRSTGTQYF
TRBV24-1,TRBJ2-2,CATSDPGQGDTGELFF
TRBV5-4,TRBJ1-2,CASSFPGASILYGYTF
TRBV5-5,TRBJ2-4,CASSDQTSGAKNIQYF
TRBV19,TRBJ2-7,CASSAPGQGTYEQYF
TRBV19,TRBJ1-5,CASRLSWADYSNQPQHF
TRBV10-3,TRBJ2-7,CAISGLAGEGEQYF
TRBV11-3,TRBJ2-3,CASSLDDRTDTQYF
TRBV9,TRBJ2-1,CASSPGGNRDNEQFF
TRBV3-1/TRBV3-2,TRBJ1-3,CASSQAPFGGNTIYF
TRBV18,TRBJ1-4,CASSPGQGRVNEKLFF
TRBV7-2,TRBJ2-7,CASSLGHGTKAYEQYF
TRBV4-1,TRBJ1-5,CASSRGRGNQPQHF
TRBV7-6,TRBJ2-3,CASSSSTDTQYF
TRBV7-9,TRBJ2-6,CASSPRRANVLTF
TRBV12-5,TRBJ2-1,CASGSYGIAGGHNEQFF
TRBV27,TRBJ2-1,CASSSATSGGPEQFF
TRBV6-5,TRBJ1-4,CASGNLTGRSEKLFF
TRBV4-1,TRBJ1-4,CASSRVTNEKLFF
TRBV4-3,TRBJ1-6,CASSHSGQGDSPLHF
TRBV6-6,TRBJ1-1,CASSLMNTEAFF
TRBV24-1,TRBJ2-2,CATGAGGVDTGELFF
TRBV2,TRBJ2-7,CASKGREQYF
TRBV7-2,TRBJ2-3,CASSLGGLYTDTQYF
TRBV5-1,TRBJ2-3,CASSRSPPTDTQYF
TRBV2,TRBJ1-3,CASSSGQSSGNTIYF
TRBV6-5,TRBJ2-1,CASSSLGDFSNEQFF
TRBV15,TRBJ1-1,CATSRKYEGLRMRTEAFF
TRBV25-1,TRBJ1-2,CASSRTASYGYTF